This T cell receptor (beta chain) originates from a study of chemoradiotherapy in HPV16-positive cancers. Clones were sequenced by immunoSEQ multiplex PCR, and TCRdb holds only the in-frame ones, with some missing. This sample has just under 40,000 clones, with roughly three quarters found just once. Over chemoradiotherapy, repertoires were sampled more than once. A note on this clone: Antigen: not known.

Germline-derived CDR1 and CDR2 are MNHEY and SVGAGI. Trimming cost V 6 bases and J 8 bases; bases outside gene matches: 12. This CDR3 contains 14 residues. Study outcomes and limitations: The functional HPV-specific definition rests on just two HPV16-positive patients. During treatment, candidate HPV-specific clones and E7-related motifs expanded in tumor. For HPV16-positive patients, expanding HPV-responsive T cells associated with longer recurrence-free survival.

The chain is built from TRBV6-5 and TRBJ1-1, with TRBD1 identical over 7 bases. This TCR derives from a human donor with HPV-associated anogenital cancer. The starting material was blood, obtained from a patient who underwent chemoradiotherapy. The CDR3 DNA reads TGTGCCAGCAGATTAGACAGGGTAAAGGTCGAAGCTTTCTTT. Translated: CASRLDRVKVEAFF.